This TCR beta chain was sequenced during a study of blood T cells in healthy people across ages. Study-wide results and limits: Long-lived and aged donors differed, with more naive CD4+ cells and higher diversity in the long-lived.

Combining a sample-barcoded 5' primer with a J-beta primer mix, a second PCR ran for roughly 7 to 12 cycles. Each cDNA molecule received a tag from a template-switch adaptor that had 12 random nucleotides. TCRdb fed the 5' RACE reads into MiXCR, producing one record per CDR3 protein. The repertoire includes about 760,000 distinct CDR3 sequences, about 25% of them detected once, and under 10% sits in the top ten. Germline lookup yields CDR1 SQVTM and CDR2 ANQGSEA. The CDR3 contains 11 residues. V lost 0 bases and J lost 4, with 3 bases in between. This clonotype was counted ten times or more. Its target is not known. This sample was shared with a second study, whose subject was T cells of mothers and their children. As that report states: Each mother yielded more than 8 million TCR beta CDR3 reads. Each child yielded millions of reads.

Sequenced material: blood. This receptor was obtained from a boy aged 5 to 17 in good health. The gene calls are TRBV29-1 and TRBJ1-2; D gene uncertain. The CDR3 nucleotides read TGCAGCGTTGAAGAGGGCTATGGCTACACCTTC. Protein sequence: CSVEEGYGYTF.